This entry lists 8 T cell receptor beta chains sequenced from one sample in a study of T cells after posttransplantation cyclophosphamide. Data came from immunoSEQ multiplex PCR; TCRdb stores just in-frame clones and leaves some out. The table has about 9,200 clones, over 95% seen once; the top ten hold less than 0.35%. Sequenced sample: naive CD8+ T cells sorted from PBMCs. All receptors derive from a man aged 50-60 years in good health, CMV-negative, and a related stem cell transplant donor.

The rearrangement joins TRBV2 to TRBJ2-3; weak D call: TRBD1 (5 bases). The CDR3 spans 15 residues. Trimming removed 7 bases at V and 1 base at J, with 15 bases between. Germline CDR1 and CDR2: SNHLY and FYNNEI. CDR3 amino acids: CASKGLVTRTDTQYF. CDR3 bases: TGTGCCAGCAAGGGGTTGGTGACTCGCACAGATACGCAGTATTTT.

The gene calls are TRBV7-9 and TRBJ2-5; the match to TRBD2 covers 10 bases. Germline CDR1 SEHNR, CDR2 FQNEAQ (reference sequence). V shed 4 bases and J 4 bases; nucleotides not matched to a gene: 9. The CDR3 consists of 16 residues. This chain's CDR3 is CASSSEGTSVGETQYF. CDR3 bases: TGTGCCAGCAGCTCCGAGGGGACTAGCGTTGGAGAGACCCAGTACTTC.

V gene TRBV11-3 combines with J gene TRBJ2-5; 7 nucleotides agree with TRBD1. This CDR3 is built from 15 residues. J lost 2 bases, V lost 1 base, and 4 bases had no gene match. Germline V gene lookup returns CDR1 SGHNT and CDR2 YENEEA. The CDR3 DNA reads as TGTGCCAGCAGCTTAGTAGGGACAGAGCAAGAGACCCAGTACTTC. Protein: CASSLVGTEQETQYF.

The J gene is TRBJ1-1, the V gene TRBV7-9; possible D gene TRBD1, 6 bases. Germline V lookup: CDR1 SEHNR, CDR2 FQNEAQ (reference sequence). The CDR3 length is 13 residues. The V and J ends lost 4 bases and 1 base respectively, with 7 bases between them. CDR3 loop: CASSWTANTEAFF. The CDR3 DNA is TGTGCCAGCAGCTGGACAGCGAACACTGAAGCTTTCTTT.

Concerning this clone itself: At one boundary the junction diverges from the germline segment, which might be a read error. The chain employs TRBV7-7 and TRBJ2-1; 12 bases agree with TRBD2. The germline gives CDR1 SSHAT, CDR2 FNYEAQ (reference sequence). The CDR3 is 16 amino acids. CDR3 sequence (DNA): TGTGCTAGCAGCTTAGCGACTAGCGGGAGCGGGAATGAGCAGTTCTTC. It yields the protein CASSLATSGSGNEQFF.

This sequence joins TRBV2 and TRBJ2-1; D gene uncertain. The length of the CDR3 is 13 residues. The germline V gene encodes CDR1 SNHLY and CDR2 FYNNEI. The V end lost 7 bases, the J end lost 7 bases, and 14 bases lay between the germline ends. The CDR3 region is CASISLSFNEQFF. The CDR3 region has the DNA TGTGCCAGCATTTCACTATCGTTTAATGAGCAGTTCTTC. Full variable domain (missing parts from reference TRBV2 and TRBJ2-1): EPEVTQTPSHQVTQMGQEVILRCVPISNHLYFYWYRQILGQKVEFLVSFYNNEISEKSEIFDDQFSVERPDGSNFTLKIRSTKLEDSAMYFCASISLSFNEQFFGPGTRLTVL.

The genes are TRBV7-6 and TRBJ2-3, with D possibly being TRBD2 (5 bases). The V end lost 5 bases, the J end lost 5 bases, and 20 bases lay between the germline ends. Germline V gene lookup returns CDR1 SGHVS and CDR2 FNYEAQ. The CDR3 is made up of 16 amino acids. As DNA, the CDR3 is TGTGCCAGCAGCCCAAGGTCTGGGTCAGAGGGAGATACGCAGTATTTT. Translation gives CASSPRSGSEGDTQYF.

The rearrangement uses TRBV27 and TRBJ2-7; D remains ambiguous. The V and J ends lost 6 bases and 2 bases respectively, with 17 bases between them. The CDR3 sequence is 15 residues long. CDR1 and CDR2 from the germline V gene are MNHEY and SMNVEV (reference sequence). The CDR3 DNA follows: TGTGCCAGCAGCCCATCGCTGGCCATACCCTACGAGCAGTACTTC. Protein: CASSPSLAIPYEQYF.